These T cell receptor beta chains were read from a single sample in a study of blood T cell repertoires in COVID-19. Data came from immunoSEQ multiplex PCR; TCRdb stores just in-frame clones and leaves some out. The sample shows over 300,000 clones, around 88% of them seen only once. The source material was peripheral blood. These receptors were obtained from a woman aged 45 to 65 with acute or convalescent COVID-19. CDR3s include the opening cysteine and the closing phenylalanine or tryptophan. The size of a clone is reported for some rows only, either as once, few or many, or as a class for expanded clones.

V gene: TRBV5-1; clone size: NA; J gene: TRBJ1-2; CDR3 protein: CASREESNYGYTF
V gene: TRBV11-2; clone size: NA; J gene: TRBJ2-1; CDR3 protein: CASSPWGRDNEQFF
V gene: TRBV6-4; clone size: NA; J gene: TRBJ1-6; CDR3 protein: CASRAGFTDRNSPLHF
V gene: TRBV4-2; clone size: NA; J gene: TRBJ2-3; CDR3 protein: CASTHPGGGTDTQYF
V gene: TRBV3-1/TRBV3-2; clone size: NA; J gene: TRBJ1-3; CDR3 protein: CASRHNRGMGGNTIYF
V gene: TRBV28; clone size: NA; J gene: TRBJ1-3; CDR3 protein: CASSPTGGFSGNTIYF
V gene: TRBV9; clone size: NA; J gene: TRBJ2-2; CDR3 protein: CASSVDAGGPTGELFF
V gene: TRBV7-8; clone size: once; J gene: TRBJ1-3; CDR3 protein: CASSLGQGAGNTIYF
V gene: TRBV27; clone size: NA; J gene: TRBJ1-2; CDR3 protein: CASSLTGANYGYTF
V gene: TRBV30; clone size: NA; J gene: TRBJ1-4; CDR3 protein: CAWSVSPPGELFF
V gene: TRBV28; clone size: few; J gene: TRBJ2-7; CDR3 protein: CASSEMRFLAPSSYEQYF
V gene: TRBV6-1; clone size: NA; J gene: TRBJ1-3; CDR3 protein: CASSEVGAALSSGNTIYF
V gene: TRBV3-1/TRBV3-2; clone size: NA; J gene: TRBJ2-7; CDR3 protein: CARSQPRGTGHYEQYF
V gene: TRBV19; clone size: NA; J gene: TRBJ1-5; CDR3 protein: CASSFSQGAQPQHF
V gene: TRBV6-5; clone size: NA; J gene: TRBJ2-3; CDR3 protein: CASSYLPGPDTQYF
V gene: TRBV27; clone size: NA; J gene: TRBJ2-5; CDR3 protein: CASSFRWTSGILKQETQYF
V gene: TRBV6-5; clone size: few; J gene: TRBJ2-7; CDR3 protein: CASSRGQFGEQYF
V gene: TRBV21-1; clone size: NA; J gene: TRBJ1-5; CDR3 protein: CASSKPDSSNQPQHF
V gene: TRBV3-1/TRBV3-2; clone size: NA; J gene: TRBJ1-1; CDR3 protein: CASSQGQGSTEAFF
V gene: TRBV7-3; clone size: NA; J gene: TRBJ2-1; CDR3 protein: CASSLRQGSYNEQFF
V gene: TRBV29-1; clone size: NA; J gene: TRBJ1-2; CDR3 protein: CSVEAGVGGGYTF
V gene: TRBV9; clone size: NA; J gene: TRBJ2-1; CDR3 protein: CASSVGQGIIEQFF
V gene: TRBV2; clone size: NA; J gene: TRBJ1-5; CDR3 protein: CASSEGRGGAQHF
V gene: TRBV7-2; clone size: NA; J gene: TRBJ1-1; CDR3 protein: CASSFRGSGTEAFF
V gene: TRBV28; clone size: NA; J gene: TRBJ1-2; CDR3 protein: CASRAAGQGIYGYTF
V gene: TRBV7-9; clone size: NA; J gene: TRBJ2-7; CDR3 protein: CASSSAGESYEQYF
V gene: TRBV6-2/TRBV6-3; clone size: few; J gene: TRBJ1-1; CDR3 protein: CASSHGQLNTEAFF
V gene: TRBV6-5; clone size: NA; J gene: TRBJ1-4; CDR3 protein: CASTGVLNEKLFF
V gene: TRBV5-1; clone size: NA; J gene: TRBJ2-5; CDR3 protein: CASSSGLARETQYF
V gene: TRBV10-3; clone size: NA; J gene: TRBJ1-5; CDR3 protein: CAISGDRSQPQHF
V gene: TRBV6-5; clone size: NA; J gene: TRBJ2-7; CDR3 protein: CASSYSAGHYEQYF
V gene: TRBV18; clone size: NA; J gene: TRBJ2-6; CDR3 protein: CASPTRGRGANVLTF
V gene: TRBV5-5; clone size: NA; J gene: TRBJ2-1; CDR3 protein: CASSLRQGSYNEQFF
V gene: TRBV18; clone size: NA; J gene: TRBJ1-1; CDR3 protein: CASSPTRGQGGTEAFF
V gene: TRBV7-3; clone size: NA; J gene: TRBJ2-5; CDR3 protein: CASSPLGLALGETQYF
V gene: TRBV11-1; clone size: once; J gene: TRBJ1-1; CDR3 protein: CASSLVGLPNTEAFF
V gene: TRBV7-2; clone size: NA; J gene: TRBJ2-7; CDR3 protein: CASSLGSRAYEQYF
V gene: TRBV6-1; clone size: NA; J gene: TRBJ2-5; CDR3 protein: CASSEIRGWTGVETQYF
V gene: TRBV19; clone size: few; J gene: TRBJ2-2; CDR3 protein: CASADRGRGTGELFF
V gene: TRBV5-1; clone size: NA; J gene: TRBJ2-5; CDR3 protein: CASSLEGGEETQYF
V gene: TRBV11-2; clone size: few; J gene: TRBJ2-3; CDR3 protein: CASSLGTRGTITDTQYF
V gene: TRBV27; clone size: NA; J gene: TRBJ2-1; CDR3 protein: CASRPLAGLDNEQFF